This T cell receptor (beta chain) came from a study of blood T cell repertoires in COVID-19. Study-level information: Samples of COVID-19 (acute and convalescent) were obtained from the United States, Italy and Spain. The analysed material was cDNA or gDNA that came from T cells, B-cell-depleted T cells, or PBMCs.

The CDR3 is made up of 13 amino acids. V shed 4 bases and J shed 7 bases, with 13 bases lying between them. The germline CDR1 and CDR2 sequences are LGHDT and YNNKEL (reference sequence). The authors' processing: Reference gene primer amplification yielded estimated nucleated cell counts. Profiled with immunoSEQ multiplex PCR; TCRdb holds only in-frame clones, not every one. D and trimming were read from the DNA, whereas the V and J calls and clone size are those reported in that table. The table records 250,000 to 350,000 clones, 75% to 90% of them present only once. The chain links TRBV3-1 (or the pseudogene TRBV3-2) to TRBJ1-2; perhaps TRBD1 as D (5 bases). The sequence was obtained from a woman in her 50s with COVID-19, enrolled during active disease. Sequenced sample: peripheral blood. CDR3 bases: TGTGCCAGCAGCCTCTCCGGGGGGAGTGGCTACACCTTC. This gives the protein CASSLSGGSGYTF.